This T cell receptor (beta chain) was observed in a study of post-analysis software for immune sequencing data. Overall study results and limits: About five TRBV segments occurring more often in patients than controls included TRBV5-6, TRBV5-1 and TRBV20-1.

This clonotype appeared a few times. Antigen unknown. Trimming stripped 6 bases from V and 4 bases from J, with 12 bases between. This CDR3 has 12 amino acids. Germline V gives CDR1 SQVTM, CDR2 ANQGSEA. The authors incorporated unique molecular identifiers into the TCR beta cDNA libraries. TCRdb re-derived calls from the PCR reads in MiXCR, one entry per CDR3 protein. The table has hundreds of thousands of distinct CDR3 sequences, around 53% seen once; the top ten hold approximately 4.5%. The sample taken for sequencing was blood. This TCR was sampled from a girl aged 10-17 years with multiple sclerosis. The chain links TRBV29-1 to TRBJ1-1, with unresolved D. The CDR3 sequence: CSVTKGGTEAFF. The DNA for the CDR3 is TGCAGCGTGACCAAGGGAGGCACTGAAGCTTTCTTT.